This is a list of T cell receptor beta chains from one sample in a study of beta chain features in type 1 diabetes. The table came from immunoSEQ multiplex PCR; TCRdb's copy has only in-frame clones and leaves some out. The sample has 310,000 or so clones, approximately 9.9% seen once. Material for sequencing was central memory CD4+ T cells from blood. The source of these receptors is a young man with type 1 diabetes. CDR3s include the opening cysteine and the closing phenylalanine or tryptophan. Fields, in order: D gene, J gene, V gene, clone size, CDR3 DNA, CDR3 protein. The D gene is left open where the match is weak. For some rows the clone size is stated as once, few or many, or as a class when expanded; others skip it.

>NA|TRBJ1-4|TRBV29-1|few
TGCAGCGTTGAGGGGTCGTCTAATGAAAAACTGTTTTTT
CSVEGSSNEKLFF
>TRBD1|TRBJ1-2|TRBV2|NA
TGTGCCACTCGCTGGGACAGGGCCTCTGGCTACACCTTC
CATRWDRASGYTF
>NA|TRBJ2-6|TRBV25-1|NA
TGTGCCAGCAGTACCAGGGGCCCTGGGGCCAACGTCCTGACTTTC
CASSTRGPGANVLTF
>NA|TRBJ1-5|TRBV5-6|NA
TGTGCCAGCAGCTTGGTGGGCGAGGAGCAGCCCCAGCATTTT
CASSLVGEEQPQHF
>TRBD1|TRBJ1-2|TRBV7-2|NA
TGTGCCAGCAGCCAAGGTCGGCGGCAGGGGGCGTACGGCTACACCTTC
CASSQGRRQGAYGYTF
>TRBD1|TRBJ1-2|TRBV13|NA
TGTGCCAGCAGCCGGCGACAGGGGGAGGATGGCTACACCTTC
CASSRRQGEDGYTF
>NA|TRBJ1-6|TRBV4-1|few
TGCGCCAGCAGCCAAGATGGGCAGTATAATTCACCCCTCCACTTT
CASSQDGQYNSPLHF
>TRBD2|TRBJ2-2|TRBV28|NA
TGTGCCAGCAGTTTAAGACTAGCGGGGGCCCGGGCCGGGGAGCTGTTTTTT
CASSLRLAGARAGELFF
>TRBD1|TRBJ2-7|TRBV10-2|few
TGCGCCAGCGGGACAGGGGGCTACGAGCAGTACTTC
CASGTGGYEQYF
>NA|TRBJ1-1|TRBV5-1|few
TGCGCCAGCAGCTCAGATCCTAATGGGGGCAACAGGGCTTTCTTT
CASSSDPNGGNRAFF
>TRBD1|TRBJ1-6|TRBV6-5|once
TGTGCCAGCAGCTTTAACCGGGACAGTAATTCACCCCTCCACTTT
CASSFNRDSNSPLHF
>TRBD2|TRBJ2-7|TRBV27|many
TGTGCCAGCAGCGGAAAGGGACTAGCGGGGGAACATAGCACCTACGAGCAGTACTTC
CASSGKGLAGEHSTYEQYF
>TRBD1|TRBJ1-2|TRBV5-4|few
TGTGCCAGCAGCTTGCAGGCAGGGGGCCCCGCCTTC
CASSLQAGGPAF
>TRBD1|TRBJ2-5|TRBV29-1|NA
TGCAGCGTCGACAGGGGGCGATCGACCCAGTACTTC
CSVDRGRSTQYF
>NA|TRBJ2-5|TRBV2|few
TGTGCCAGCAGTGAGGGTTCGTGGCAGGCCCAAGAGACCCAGTACTTC
CASSEGSWQAQETQYF
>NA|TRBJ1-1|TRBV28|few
TGTGCCAGCACAGGGGCCTATGAAGCTTTCTTT
CASTGAYEAFF
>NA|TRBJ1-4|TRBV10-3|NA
TGTGCCATCAGTAACAGTAATGAAAAACTGTTTTTT
CAISNSNEKLFF
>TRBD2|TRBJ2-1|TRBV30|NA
TGTGCCTGGAGTGGGATTATAGCGGGGGGATACAATGAGCAGTTCTTC
CAWSGIIAGGYNEQFF
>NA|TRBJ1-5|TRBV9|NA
TGTGCCAGCAGCGTAGATTTGGACAATCAGCCCCAGCATTTT
CASSVDLDNQPQHF
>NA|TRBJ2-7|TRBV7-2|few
TGTGCCAGCAGCTTATCGCAGGGCCGCTACGAGCAGTACTTC
CASSLSQGRYEQYF
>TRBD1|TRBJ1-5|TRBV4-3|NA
TGCGCCAGCAGCCAATCCTCGACAGGGTATAGCAATCAGCCCCAGCATTTT
CASSQSSTGYSNQPQHF
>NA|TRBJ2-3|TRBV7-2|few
TGTGCCAGCAGCTTAGAAGTCAGGGGCACAGATACGCAGTATTTT
CASSLEVRGTDTQYF
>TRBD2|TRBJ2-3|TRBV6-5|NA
TGTGCCAGCAGTTACCGCGGGGGGGCCGGAGATACGCAGTATTTT
CASSYRGGAGDTQYF
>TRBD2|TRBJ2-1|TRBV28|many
TGTGCCAGCAGCCCTGGAGGGGTAGCGGGGAACAATGAGCAGTTCTTC
CASSPGGVAGNNEQFF
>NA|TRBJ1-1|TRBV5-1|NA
TGCGCCAGCAGAGCAGGGATGAGAACTGAAGCTTTCTTT
CASRAGMRTEAFF
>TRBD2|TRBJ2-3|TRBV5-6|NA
TGTGCCAGCAGCCGCCCAATCGGCGGGGGGACCACAGATACGCAGTATTTT
CASSRPIGGGTTDTQYF
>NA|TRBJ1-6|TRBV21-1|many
TGTGCCAGCAGTATCACGAAGGAGGGAGTATGGTATAATTCACCCCTCCACTTT
CASSITKEGVWYNSPLHF
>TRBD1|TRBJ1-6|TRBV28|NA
TGTGCCAGCAGACTGGGACAGGGGAACAATTCACCCCTCCACTTT
CASRLGQGNNSPLHF
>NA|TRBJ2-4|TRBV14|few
TGTGCCAGCAGCCAAGATCGGGGCGGACTAGCCAAAAACATTCAGTACTTC
CASSQDRGGLAKNIQYF
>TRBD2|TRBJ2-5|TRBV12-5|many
TGTGCTAGTGGTTTCGGGGGGGCGGAGACCCAGTACTTC
CASGFGGAETQYF
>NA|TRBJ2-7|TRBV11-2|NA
TGTGCCAGCAGCTTAGCCCTTATGGGCTACGAGCAGTACTTC
CASSLALMGYEQYF
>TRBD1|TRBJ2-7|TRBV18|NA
TGTGCCAGCTCACCAGGACAGGGCCCCCACGAGCAGTACTTC
CASSPGQGPHEQYF
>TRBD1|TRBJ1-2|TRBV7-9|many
TGTGCCAGCAGCTTAGTGGGGACAGGCGTTAACTATGGCTACACCTTC
CASSLVGTGVNYGYTF
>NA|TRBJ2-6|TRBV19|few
TGTGCCAGTAGTAGGGAAGGTGGGGCCAACGTCCTGACTTTC
CASSREGGANVLTF
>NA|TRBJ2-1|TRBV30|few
TGTGCCTGGAGTGTAGGTCAGAAAAACAATGAGCAGTTCTTC
CAWSVGQKNNEQFF
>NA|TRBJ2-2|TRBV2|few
TGTGCCAGCAATTTGGACGGGAACACCGGGGAGCTGTTTTTT
CASNLDGNTGELFF
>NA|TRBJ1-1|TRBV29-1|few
TGCAGCGTTGTTAGGGCCGATGAAGCTTTCTTT
CSVVRADEAFF
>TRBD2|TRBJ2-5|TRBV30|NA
TGTGCCCGACTTAGCGGGGGGGCCTTGTACCAAGAGACCCAGTACTTC
CARLSGGALYQETQYF
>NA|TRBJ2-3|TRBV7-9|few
TGTGCCAGCAGCCCGCCCATCAATACGCAGTATTTT
CASSPPINTQYF
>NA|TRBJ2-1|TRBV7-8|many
TGTGCCAGCAGCTCGGGGGCATCGGGAAGGGGTAGGACTTACAATGAGCAGTTCTTC
CASSSGASGRGRTYNEQFF
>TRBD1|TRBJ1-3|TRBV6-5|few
TGTGCCAGCAGTAGGACAGGGGCTGGAAACACCATATATTTT
CASSRTGAGNTIYF
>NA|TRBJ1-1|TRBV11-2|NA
TGTGCCAGCAGCTTAAAGAGCACGGCCAACACTGAAGCTTTCTTT
CASSLKSTANTEAFF
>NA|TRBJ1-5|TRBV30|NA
TGTGCCTGGAGTAGGGACCTAAGGCCCCAGCATTTT
CAWSRDLRPQHF